This entry is about one TCR beta chain. What it recognizes is unknown. Coculturing was carried out on the mixed lymphocyte reaction cells. It lasted 5 to 7 days and was done at 37°C. This sample was included in a study of siplizumab effects on memory and regulatory T cells. Assays were performed on some 9.2 x 10^4 TCR templates per sample. Assay used: immunoSEQ multiplex PCR; TCRdb lists only in-frame clones, some missing. The table has around 9,500 clones, roughly two fifths seen once. This CDR3 contains 15 residues. V was cut by 3 bases and J by 0 bases, with 8 bases left in between. Germline V lookup: CDR1 LGHNA, CDR2 YSLEER. Whole-study findings and limits: Naive T cells appeared more diverse than memory cells and seemed to be major alloresponse contributors. Siplizumab significantly decreased alloreactive sequences from unstimulated CD4+ memory cells. Controls had approximately 26% Treg-derived mappable alloreactive CD4+ clones on average, versus approximately 69% with siplizumab.

The receptor comes from a human donor in good health; the cells came from an allogeneic mixed lymphocyte reaction. Sequenced input: CFSE-low (dividing) CD4+ T cells sorted from an allogeneic mixed lymphocyte reaction. This chain links TRBV4-3 with TRBJ1-4; D call uncertain. CDR3: CASSHYGATNEKLFF. The CDR3 DNA is TGCGCCAGCAGCCACTACGGTGCAACTAATGAAAAACTGTTTTTT.